This T cell receptor (beta chain) came from a study of control samples from healthy donors and cancer patients. Germline-derived CDR1 and CDR2 are SGHKS and YYEKEE (reference sequence). V was shortened by 0 bases and J by 3 bases, with 1 base between the two germline ends. The length of the CDR3 is 11 residues. This clone was picked up one time. Profiling relied on immunoSEQ multiplex PCR, and the TCRdb table lists in-frame clones only, not all of them. The table records about 67,000 clones, over 75% of them present only once. This clonotype was obtained from a woman aged 50 to 60 with head and neck cancer. The sample consisted of PBMCs. V and J are TRBV5-5 and TRBJ2-7; no clear D. The CDR3 bases are TGTGCCAGCAGCTTGGGCTACGAGCAGTACTTC. Protein: CASSLGYEQYF.